The text below deals with one T cell receptor beta chain. The data originate from a study of blood T cell repertoires in COVID-19. The CDR3 is 12 residues long. V lost 7 bases and J 10 bases, leaving 16 bases between the germline ends. CDR1 and CDR2 (germline): MNHEY, SVGAGI. Only in-frame clones appear in the TCRdb table, and some are missing; sequencing was by immunoSEQ multiplex PCR. The repertoire has around 50,000 clones, roughly 89% of them found once; the top ten carry around 6.4%. The source is a man in his sixties or seventies with active COVID-19. The chain is built from TRBV6-5 and TRBJ1-1, with TRBD1 as a possible D gene (5 bases). The sequenced sample consisted of peripheral blood. The CDR3 nucleotides read TGTGCCAGCAAGCAGGGCGGGGTCCGAGCTTTCTTT. It encodes CASKQGGVRAFF.